A single sample is the source of the 16 T cell receptor beta chains below, sequenced in a study of T cell clonality in common variable immunodeficiency. Findings and caveats of the study: In common variable immunodeficiency, TCR beta chains reportedly carried fewer deletions and N-nucleotide insertions.

Repertoires were generated with immunoSEQ multiplex PCR, while TCRdb's copy carries only in-frame clones and drops some. Singletons are absent from the sample, which has just under 20,000 clones. The antigens of these receptors remain unknown. Sequencing was performed on peripheral blood mononuclear cells. The receptors here all came from a human donor with common variable immunodeficiency.

This clone was counted a few times. The read halts 3 residues ahead of the CDR3 end, with the missing end drawn from the germline J gene. V and J are TRBV20-1 and TRBJ2-7; 7 bases are a match to TRBD1. This CDR3 is 13 amino acids long. V lost 5 bases, J lost 3 bases, and 7 bases stayed unmatched. Germline values: CDR1 DFQATT, CDR2 SNEGSKA (reference sequence). CDR3 residues: CSARRDSDYEQYF. CDR3 DNA, as far as it was read: TGCAGTGCTCGCCGGGACAGTGACTACGAG.

This clone occurred a few times. Coverage ceases 3 residues before the CDR3 finishes, and the germline J gene fills in the end. The same CDR3 arises from other DNA sequences in this sample as well. The chain couples TRBV7-7 to TRBJ2-1, with 8 bases lining up with TRBD2. V lost 4 bases to trimming and J lost 7 bases; unmatched junction nucleotides: 12. Germline V lookup: CDR1 SSHAT, CDR2 FNYEAQ (reference sequence). The CDR3 is 16 amino acids. The CDR3 here is CASSSSLAGGSNEQFF. Partial CDR3 DNA: TGTGCCAGCAGCTCCTCACTGGCGGGAGGTTCGAATGAG.

This clone was detected many times. The sequenced part of the CDR3 DNA is TGCAGTTCCACCGGACTAGCGGGAGTTGGAGAGACC. This sequence encodes CSSTGLAGVGET. The whole CDR3 protein is CSSTGLAGVGETQYF. The chain joins TRBV20-1 to TRBJ2-5, with TRBD2 matching over 13 bases. Read coverage stops 3 residues before the CDR3 terminus; the germline J gene supplies the remainder. Germline V lookup: CDR1 DFQATT, CDR2 SNEGSKA (reference sequence). The V gene end was trimmed by 8 bases and the J gene end by 4 bases; junction bases not matched to a gene: 10. The CDR3 consists of 15 residues.

This clone was seen at least ten times. The read gets to within 3 residues of the CDR3 end, and the germline J gene fills in the rest. The rearrangement uses TRBV28 and TRBJ2-7, with 10 bases aligning to TRBD1. With 5 bases clipped from V and 2 bases from J, the junction kept 6 bases outside the gene matches. Germline CDR1 reads MDHEN; CDR2 reads SYDVKM. CDR3 length: 15 amino acids. The CDR3 DNA, read in part, is TGTGCCAGCAGTGGACGGGGGACAGGGGCCTACGAG. Its protein product is CASSGRGTGAYE. The whole CDR3 is CASSGRGTGAYEQYF.

This clone was found many times. The read ends 3 residues before the CDR3 terminus; that terminus is restored from the germline J gene. The genes are TRBV2 and TRBJ2-2; D is tentatively TRBD1 or TRBD2 (5 bases each). Germline loops: CDR1 SNHLY, CDR2 FYNNEI. This CDR3 is built from 15 residues. V was shortened by 7 bases and J by 5 bases, with 17 bases between the two germline ends. This CDR3 reads CASTSERGRTGELFF. The sequenced part of the CDR3 DNA is TGTGCCAGCACCTCGGAGAGGGGAAGGACCGGGGAG.

This clone was observed at least ten times. The read finishes 3 residues shy of the CDR3 end, and the germline J gene is used to complete it. This rearrangement joins TRBV18 to TRBJ2-3; D is ambiguous. Germline-derived CDR1 and CDR2 are KGHSH and LQKENI. The CDR3 consists of 14 residues. Between the trimmed V and J ends, which lost 6 bases and 0 bases, there was a span of 10 bases. The CDR3 sequence is CASSPDFSTDTQYF. CDR3 bases read: TGTGCCAGCTCCCCCGACTTTAGCACAGATACG.

In this sample, this clone turned up many times. CDR3 in amino acids: CASSPYRGFTGELFF. Incomplete CDR3 DNA: TGTGCCAGCAGCCCCTACAGGGGGTTCACCGGGGAG. The chain is built from TRBV14 and TRBJ2-2; 8 bases are shared with TRBD1. The DNA ends 3 residues before the CDR3 does, and the rest of the CDR3 is filled in from the germline J gene. The trim removed 4 bases at V and 4 bases at J, leaving 5 bases unmatched. Germline V CDR1 and CDR2: SGHDN, FVKESK. The CDR3 consists of 15 residues.

This clone was found many times. The read stops 3 residues short of the end of the CDR3; the missing end is completed from the germline J gene. V is TRBV18 and J is TRBJ2-7; D possibly corresponds to TRBD2 (6 bases). The CDR3 contains 15 residues. Trimming removed 1 base at V and 5 bases at J, with 15 bases between. CDR1 KGHSH and CDR2 LQKENI come from the germline V gene. The CDR3: CASSPRSGPSDEQYF. The sequenced part of the CDR3 DNA is TGTGCCAGCTCACCACGAAGCGGGCCCTCGGACGAG.

This clone was picked up a small number of times. The CDR3 end is not reached by the read, which stops 3 residues before it; the germline J gene fills it in. The chain uses TRBV30 and TRBJ2-5; 11 bases align to TRBD1. V dropped 1 base and J dropped 4; count of bases not matched to a gene: 8. The CDR3 has 16 amino acids. Per germline, CDR1 GTSNPN and CDR2 SVGIG (reference sequence). This CDR3 is CAWSERGQGGGETQYF. CDR3 DNA (partial): TGTGCCTGGAGTGAAAGGGGACAGGGGGGAGGAGAGACC.

This clone was seen many times. The read terminates 3 residues before the CDR3 end, so the remaining end is supplied by the germline J gene. The chain has TRBV14 and TRBJ2-5; D not certain. This CDR3 region has 13 residues. V was shortened by 0 bases and J by 7 bases, with 9 bases between the two germline ends. Germline assignment: CDR1 SGHDN and CDR2 FVKESK. The covered CDR3 bases are TGTGCCAGCAGCCAAGATCTAGGCGGGACC. Translating gives CASSQDLGGT. The CDR3 as a whole reads CASSQDLGGTQYF.

This clone was found many times. CDR3 amino acids: CASSAARAGASDTQYF. CDR3 DNA, as far as it was read: TGTGCCAGCAGTGCCGCCCGGGCGGGAGCGTCAGATACG. The chain has TRBV6-1 and TRBJ2-3, with TRBD2 identical over 7 bases. Sequencing ends 3 residues short of the CDR3 end; the germline J gene provides the rest. In germline, CDR1 is MNHNS, CDR2 SASEGT. The CDR3 has 16 residues. With V trimmed by 4 bases and J by 4 bases, 11 bases remained unmatched.

Ten or more counts support this clone. The read halts 3 residues ahead of the CDR3 end, with the missing end drawn from the germline J gene. This sequence joins TRBV20-1 and TRBJ2-6; a possible D gene is TRBD1 (5 bases). The CDR3 has 15 residues. Trimming cost V 6 bases and J 2 bases, with 14 bases left between them. Per the germline V gene, CDR1 is DFQATT and CDR2 is SNEGSKA (reference sequence). CDR3 region: CSAPPPRAGANVLTF. The DNA read from the CDR3 is TGCAGTGCCCCGCCCCCCAGGGCTGGGGCCAACGTC.

This clone occurred many times. The DNA ends 3 residues before the CDR3 does, and the rest of the CDR3 is filled in from the germline J gene. The rearrangement uses TRBV6-2 or TRBV6-3 and TRBJ1-2, with D uncertain. Deletions cut 3 bases from V and 4 bases from J, with 6 bases between. The germline V gene encodes CDR1 MNHEY and CDR2 SVGEGT. This CDR3 has 12 residues. CDR3 DNA, as far as it was read: TGTGCCAGCAGTTATACAGCCTATGGC. Residues: CASSYTAYG. The whole CDR3 sequence reads CASSYTAYGYTF.

With respect to this clone: The CDR3 end is not reached by the read, which stops 3 residues before it; the germline J gene fills it in. V is TRBV19 and J is TRBJ2-5; no clear D. Germline assignment: CDR1 LNHDA and CDR2 SQIVND (reference sequence). CDR3 length: 13 residues. The V gene lost 6 bases and the J gene lost 5 bases, with 13 bases spanning the gap. This chain's CDR3 is CASRLPTAETQYF. CDR3 DNA, as far as it was read: TGTGCCAGTAGATTACCCACTGCGGAGACC.

There are a few counts of this clone. The CDR3 is cut off 3 residues early in the read; its end comes from the germline J gene. The V call is TRBV7-2, the J call TRBJ2-2; the match to TRBD1 covers 8 bases. The CDR3 loop spans 15 amino acids. CDR1 and CDR2 from the germline V gene are SGHTA and FQGNSA. Trimming at V came to 4 bases and at J to 7 bases, leaving 8 bases not matched to a gene. CDR3 in amino acids: CASSSSGGAVGELFF. The sequenced CDR3 bases are TGTGCCAGCAGCTCCTCAGGGGGCGCGGTCGGGGAG.

The table lists this clone with many counts. The CDR3 end falls 3 residues outside the read, so it is completed with the germline J gene. This sequence joins TRBV29-1 and TRBJ1-4; the D is unclear. Germline CDR1 SQVTM, CDR2 ANQGSEA. This CDR3 has 13 residues. Trimming took off 5 bases at V and 1 base at J, with 8 bases between the two ends. CDR3 DNA, as far as it was read: TGCAGCGTTCTCCGGGGAACTAATGAAAAA. Translation gives CSVLRGTNEK. The complete CDR3 sequence is CSVLRGTNEKLFF.